The 21 T cell receptor beta chains in this list originate from one sample, sequenced in a study of T cells in Graves' hyperthyroidism and ophthalmopathy. There were TCR beta CDR3 regions amplified from RNA transcripts. TCR CDR3 underwent first-round RT-PCR with the HTBI primer set. TCRdb passed the multiplex PCR reads through MiXCR, listing each CDR3 protein once. The sample holds 600,000 or so distinct CDR3 sequences, approximately 15% seen once. Sequencing used blood. All receptors derive from a woman aged 18-29 years with Graves' ophthalmopathy.

The rearrangement links TRBV7-2 to TRBJ1-6; D is possibly TRBD1 (6 bases). This CDR3 comprises 17 residues. The germline V gene encodes CDR1 SGHTA and CDR2 FQGNSA. Between the trimmed V and J ends, which lost 3 bases and 10 bases, there was a span of 22 bases. Here the CDR3 reads CASSLLAGANVRSPLHF. CDR3 DNA: TGTGCCAGCAGCTTGCTAGCGGGGGCCAATGTCAGGTCACCCCTCCACTTT.

The chain combines TRBV7-9 with TRBJ2-2, with D hard to call. Germline CDR1 SEHNR, CDR2 FQNEAQ (reference sequence). V was pared by 8 bases and J by 5 bases, with 9 bases between. This CDR3 comprises 12 residues. CDR3 DNA sequence: TGTGCCAGCGGTCTCGGGACCGGGGAGCTGTTTTTT. Protein: CASGLGTGELFF.

As for this clonotype: Being one base from a much bigger clone, this may be a read error. This sequence joins TRBV20-1 and TRBJ2-5, with 7 bases matching TRBD1. CDR1 DFQATT and CDR2 SNEGSKA come from the germline V gene (reference sequence). The ends lost 5 bases at V and 4 bases at J; junction bases unmatched: 10. The CDR3 totals 14 residues. CDR3 DNA sequence: TGCAGTGCTCACGACAGGGCTTCCATAGAGACCCAGTACTTC. Translating it yields CSAHDRASIETQYF.

The chain recombines TRBV20-1 with TRBJ2-1, with 8 bases aligning to TRBD2. The CDR3 has 16 amino acids. Per germline, CDR1 DFQATT and CDR2 SNEGSKA (reference sequence). The ends lost 4 bases at V and 2 bases at J; junction bases unmatched: 10. The CDR3 loop is CSATDSGSGAYNEQFF. Written as DNA, the CDR3 is TGCAGTGCTACGGACAGCGGGAGCGGAGCCTACAATGAGCAGTTCTTC.

This clonotype has ten or more counts. The chain uses TRBV6-1 and TRBJ2-1, with 14 bases identical to TRBD2. The CDR3 length is 17 residues. V dropped 5 bases and J dropped 7; count of bases not matched to a gene: 10. Germline CDR1 reads MNHNS; CDR2 reads SASEGT. The CDR3: CASSLPSGLAGVNEQFF. The CDR3 nucleotides read TGTGCCAGCAGTTTACCCTCGGGACTAGCGGGAGTGAATGAGCAGTTCTTC.

As to this clonotype: This may arise from a read error, as a much more abundant clone is one base away. The V call is TRBV3-1, the J call TRBJ1-1, with D possibly TRBD1 on 5 matching bases. The CDR3 consists of 15 residues. Germline loops: CDR1 LGHDT, CDR2 YNNKEL (reference sequence). V was pared by 4 bases and J by 4 bases, with 16 bases between. CDR3 nucleotides: TGTGCCAGCAGCCCGGGACGAGGCATGAGCACTGAAGCTTTCTTT. It encodes CASSPGRGMSTEAFF.

The chain uses TRBV4-2 and TRBJ2-3; the D is unclear. Germline lookup yields CDR1 LGHNA and CDR2 YNFKEQ. Deletions cut 0 bases from V and 3 bases from J, with 13 bases between. The CDR3 length is 16 residues. The CDR3 loop is CASSQERPLVTDTQYF. The CDR3 DNA follows: TGTGCCAGCAGCCAAGAAAGGCCTCTGGTAACAGATACGCAGTATTTT.

This clonotype has only a few counts. The chain employs TRBV4-3 and TRBJ2-3; 7 positions match TRBD2. Trimming cost V 4 bases and J 1 base; bases outside gene matches: 5. Germline V gene data show CDR1 as LGHNA and CDR2 as YSLEER. This CDR3 region has 15 residues. The CDR3 loop reads CASSPRSGGTDTQYF. The CDR3 DNA sequence: TGCGCCAGCAGCCCGCGGAGCGGGGGCACAGATACGCAGTATTTT.

This clonotype has ten or more counts. This chain connects TRBV6-1 to TRBJ1-5; possible D gene TRBD1, 5 bases. Germline CDR1 MNHNS, CDR2 SASEGT. Trimming took 1 base from V and 2 from J, leaving 12 bases between them. This CDR3 comprises 16 residues. The CDR3 sequence is CASSEELGPRNQPQHF. The CDR3 DNA is TGTGCCAGCAGTGAAGAATTGGGACCTCGCAATCAGCCCCAGCATTTT.

V gene TRBV12-3 or TRBV12-4 combines with J gene TRBJ2-1; D call uncertain. This CDR3 comprises 14 residues. V was shortened by 6 bases and J by 1 base, with 10 bases between the two germline ends. The CDR3 here is CASSTTLSYNEQFF. As DNA, the CDR3 is TGTGCCAGCAGCACAACCTTATCCTACAATGAGCAGTTCTTC.

The gene calls are TRBV7-6 and TRBJ2-7; 9 bases are a match to TRBD2. V lost 3 bases, J lost 6 bases, and 6 bases stayed unmatched. CDR1 and CDR2 (germline): SGHVS, FNYEAQ. The CDR3 length is 14 residues. CDR3 in amino acids: CASSFLAGRIEQYF. Written as DNA, the CDR3 is TGTGCCAGCAGCTTTCTAGCGGGAAGAATCGAGCAGTACTTC.

This clonotype was found a few times. This is likely a read error, given that the CDR3 carries no conserved phenylalanine or tryptophan at its end. The chain has TRBV20-1 and TRBJ2-7, with D maybe TRBD2 (6 bases). The CDR3 is made up of 14 amino acids. Trimming removed 6 bases at V and 2 bases at J, with 17 bases between. Germline V gives CDR1 DFQATT, CDR2 SNEGSKA (reference sequence). This CDR3 is CSASNSGPTYEQYL. The CDR3 nucleotides read TGCAGTGCGTCAAATAGCGGACCTACCTACGAGCAGTACCTC.

This clonotype was recorded a few times. This rearrangement joins TRBV12-3 or TRBV12-4 to TRBJ2-3, with 11 bases identical to TRBD1. The CDR3 is 15 residues long. Losses at the gene ends were 8 bases for V and 3 bases for J; bases not matched to a gene: 7. CDR3 loop: CASGLRDRGTDTQYF. In nucleotides, the CDR3 is TGTGCCAGCGGCCTAAGGGACAGGGGGACAGATACGCAGTATTTT.

In its sample, this clonotype was seen many times. The rearrangement uses TRBV6-5 and TRBJ2-7, with 10 bases that match TRBD1. The CDR3 loop spans 15 amino acids. Germline CDR1 is MNHEY and CDR2 is SVGAGI. V was pared by 0 bases and J by 3 bases, with 2 bases of the junction left unmatched. The chain's CDR3 is CASSYSTGGDYEQYF. CDR3 in DNA: TGTGCCAGCAGTTACTCGACAGGGGGCGACTACGAGCAGTACTTC.

This clonotype was seen many times. J is TRBJ2-7 and V is TRBV27, with TRBD2 matching 7 bases. CDR1 is MNHEY, CDR2 SMNVEV, per germline (reference sequence). The CDR3 is 13 amino acids. After removal of 1 base from V and 6 bases from J, the junction contained 3 bases not matched to a gene. In DNA form, the CDR3 reads TGTGCCAGCAGTTTATATTGGACTAGCGAGCAGTACTTC. Residues: CASSLYWTSEQYF.

There are many counts of this clonotype. This chain links TRBV12-3 or TRBV12-4 with TRBJ2-2; D is undetermined. This CDR3 region has 16 residues. V was pared by 6 bases and J by 3 bases, with 17 bases between. CDR3 sequence reads: CASRTLGRSYTGELFF. Written as DNA, the CDR3 is TGTGCCAGCAGGACCCTCGGTCGATCCTACACCGGGGAGCTGTTTTTT.

The table lists this clonotype with many counts. The genes are TRBV18 and TRBJ1-2; D is possibly TRBD1 (5 bases). The V end lost 8 bases, the J end lost 7 bases, and 14 bases lay between the germline ends. The CDR3 extends over 12 amino acids. Germline V CDR1 and CDR2: KGHSH, LQKENI. The CDR3, as DNA: TGTGCCAGCCTTGACAGTTTGAGTGGCTACACCTTC. It encodes CASLDSLSGYTF.

This clonotype was picked up a small number of times. V usage is TRBV28 and J usage is TRBJ2-7; 7 bases are shared with TRBD2. There are 14 residues in the CDR3. V gave up 6 bases and J gave up 4 bases; unmatched junction bases: 9. The germline gives CDR1 MDHEN, CDR2 SYDVKM. In DNA, the CDR3 is TGTGCCAGCAGATCCAGCGGGACCCGGTACGAGCAGTACTTC. Amino acid sequence: CASRSSGTRYEQYF.

This clonotype was seen a few times. This chain joins TRBV19 and TRBJ1-5, with a tentative D call TRBD1 (5 bases). Germline V gene lookup returns CDR1 LNHDA and CDR2 SQIVND (reference sequence). The CDR3 consists of 13 residues. V was pared by 3 bases and J by 7 bases, with 10 bases between. CDR3 nucleotides: TGTGCCAGTAGTATGGGGGTGCGGCAGCCCCAGCATTTT. This translates into CASSMGVRQPQHF.

This clonotype appeared a few times. This chain links TRBV5-6 with TRBJ1-6; 7 positions match TRBD1. The V and J ends lost 4 bases and 8 bases, in that order; junction bases with no gene match: 9. Germline V gene data show CDR1 as SGHDT and CDR2 as YYEEEE. The length of the CDR3 is 15 residues. This CDR3 is CASSPFGRGYSPLHF. The CDR3 DNA follows: TGTGCCAGCAGCCCATTCGGCAGGGGGTATTCACCCCTCCACTTT.

This sequence joins TRBV5-1 and TRBJ2-3; 11 positions match TRBD2. CDR1 is SGHRS and CDR2 is YFSETQ in the germline V gene. V lost 1 base, J lost 8 bases, and 21 bases stayed unmatched. This CDR3 has 20 amino acids. Written as DNA, the CDR3 is TGCGCCAGCAGCTTGTCTAGCGGGAGGCTCTCACAGATCTTCTGGGGTACGCAGTATTTT. This encodes CASSLSSGRLSQIFWGTQYF.